The subject of this entry is one T cell receptor beta chain. In the source study's methods: The assay estimated nucleated cells by amplifying reference gene primers. Produced via immunoSEQ multiplex PCR; TCRdb's table is partial and in-frame only. V, J and clone size derive from that table, while D and trimming were established from the DNA sequence. The sample lists tens of thousands of clones, about 71% seen once, with approximately 9% in the top ten. This sample was taken from a study of blood T cell repertoires in COVID-19. Study in general: From the United States, Italy and Spain came samples of acute and convalescent COVID-19. T cells, B-cell-depleted T cells, or PBMCs supplied cDNA or gDNA.

V trimming: 10 bases; J trimming: 7 bases; junction bases outside the gene matches: 4. CDR1 MNHEY and CDR2 SVGAGI come from the germline V gene. CDR3 size: 11 residues. The TCR sequence derives from a woman aged 70 to 79 with acute or convalescent COVID-19. Sequencing was carried out using peripheral blood. The chain combines TRBV6-5 with TRBJ1-2; the match to TRBD1 covers 9 bases. The CDR3 loop reads CAIQTGGGYTF. CDR3 DNA: TGTGCCATTCAGACAGGGGGTGGCTACACCTTC.